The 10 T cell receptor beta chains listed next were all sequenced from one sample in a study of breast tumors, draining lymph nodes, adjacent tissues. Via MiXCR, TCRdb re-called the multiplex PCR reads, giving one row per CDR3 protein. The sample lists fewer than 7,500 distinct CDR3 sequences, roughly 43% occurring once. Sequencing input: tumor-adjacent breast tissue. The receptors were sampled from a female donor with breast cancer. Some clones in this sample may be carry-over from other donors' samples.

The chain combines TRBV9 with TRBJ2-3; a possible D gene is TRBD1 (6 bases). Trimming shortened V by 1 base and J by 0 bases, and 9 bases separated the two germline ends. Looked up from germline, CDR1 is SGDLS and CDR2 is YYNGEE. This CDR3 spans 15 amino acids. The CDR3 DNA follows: TGTGCCAGCAGCGTACAGGGGCTGAGCACAGATACGCAGTATTTT. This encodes CASSVQGLSTDTQYF.

The CDR3 protein is CASGAHGEKLFF. CDR3 nucleotides: TGTGCCAGCGGGGCGCATGGTGAAAAACTGTTTTTT. The chain is built from TRBV6-5 and TRBJ1-4; maybe TRBD1 (5 bases). V lost 8 bases to trimming and J lost 7 bases, with 11 bases between them. The CDR3 totals 12 residues. In germline, CDR1 is MNHEY, CDR2 SVGAGI.

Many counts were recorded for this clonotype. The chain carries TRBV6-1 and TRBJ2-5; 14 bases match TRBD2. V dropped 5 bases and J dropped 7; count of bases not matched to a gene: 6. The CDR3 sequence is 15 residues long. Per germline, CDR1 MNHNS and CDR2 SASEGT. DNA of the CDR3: TGTGCCAGCAGTTCGGGACTAGCGGGAGTTGTGACCCAGTACTTC. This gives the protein CASSSGLAGVVTQYF.

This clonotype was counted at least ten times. In nucleotides, the CDR3 is TGTGCCAGCAGCTTTTCCCGGGGACTAGCGGGAGTTCCAAGCTCCTACAATGAGCAGTTCTTC. Its translation: CASSFSRGLAGVPSSYNEQFF. The chain combines TRBV7-8 with TRBJ2-1; 14 nucleotides align to TRBD2. This CDR3 region has 21 residues. Germline CDR1 is SGHVS and CDR2 is FQNEAQ. The junction had 13 bases not matched to a gene; V was cut back by 3 bases and J by 0 bases.

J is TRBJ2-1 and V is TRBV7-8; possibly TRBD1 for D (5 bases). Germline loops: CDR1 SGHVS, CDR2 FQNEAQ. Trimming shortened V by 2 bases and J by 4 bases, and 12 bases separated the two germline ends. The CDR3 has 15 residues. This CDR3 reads CASSLRTRLYNEQFF. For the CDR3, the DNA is TGTGCCAGCAGCTTACGGACAAGACTGTACAATGAGCAGTTCTTC. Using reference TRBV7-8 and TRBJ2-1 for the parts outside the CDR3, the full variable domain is GAGVSQSPRYKVAKRGQDVALRCDPISGHVSLFWYQQALGQGPEFLTYFQNEAQLDKSGLPSDRFFAERPEGSVSTLKIQRTQQEDSAVYLCASSLRTRLYNEQFFGPGTRLTVL.

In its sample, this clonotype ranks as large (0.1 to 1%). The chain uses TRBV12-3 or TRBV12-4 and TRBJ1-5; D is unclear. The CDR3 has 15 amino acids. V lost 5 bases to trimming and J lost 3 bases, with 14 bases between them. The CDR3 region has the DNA TGTGCCAGCAGTCCCTCGGAGGGCCTCAATCAGCCCCAGCATTTT. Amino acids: CASSPSEGLNQPQHF.

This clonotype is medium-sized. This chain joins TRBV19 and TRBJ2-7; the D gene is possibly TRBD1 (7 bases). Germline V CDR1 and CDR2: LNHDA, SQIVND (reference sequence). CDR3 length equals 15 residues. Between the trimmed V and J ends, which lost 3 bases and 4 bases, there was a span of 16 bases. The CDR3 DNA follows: TGTGCCAGTAGTATGCGGAGGGGGCGGGCATACGAGCAGTACTTC. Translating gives CASSMRRGRAYEQYF.

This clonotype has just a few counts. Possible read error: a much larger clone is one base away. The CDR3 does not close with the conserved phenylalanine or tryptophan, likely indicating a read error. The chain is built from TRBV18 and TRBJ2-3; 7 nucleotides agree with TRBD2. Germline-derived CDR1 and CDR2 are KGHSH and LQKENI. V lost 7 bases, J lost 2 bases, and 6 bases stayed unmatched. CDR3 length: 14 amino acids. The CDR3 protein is CASLPGLLTDTQYS. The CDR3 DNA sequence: TGTGCCAGCTTGCCGGGACTACTCACAGATACGCAGTATTCT.

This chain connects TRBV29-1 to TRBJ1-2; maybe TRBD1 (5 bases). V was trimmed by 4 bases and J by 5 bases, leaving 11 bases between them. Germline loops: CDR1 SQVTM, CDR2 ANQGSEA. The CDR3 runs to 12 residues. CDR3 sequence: CSVAGEGYGYTF. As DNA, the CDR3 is TGCAGCGTTGCGGGGGAAGGTTATGGCTACACCTTC.

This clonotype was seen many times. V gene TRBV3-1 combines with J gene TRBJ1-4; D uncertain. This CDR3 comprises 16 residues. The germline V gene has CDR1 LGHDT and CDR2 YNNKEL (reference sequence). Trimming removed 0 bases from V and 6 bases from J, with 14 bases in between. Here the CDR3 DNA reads TGTGCCAGCAGCCAAGATCCCGACGGTTTTTATGAAAAACTGTTTTTT. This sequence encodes CASSQDPDGFYEKLFF. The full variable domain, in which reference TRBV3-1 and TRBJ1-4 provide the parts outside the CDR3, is DTAVSQTPKYLVTQMGNDKSIKCEQNLGHDTMYWYKQDSKKFLKIMFSYNNKELIINETVPNRFSPKSPDKAHLNLHINSLELGDSAVYFCASSQDPDGFYEKLFFGSGTQLSVL.